Following are 18 T cell receptor beta chains from one sample sequenced in a study of PD-L1 blockade in urothelial cancer. Assay used: immunoSEQ multiplex PCR; TCRdb lists only in-frame clones, some missing. The sample has around 110,000 clones; around 89% are singletons. The sample's time point: peripheral blood 6 weeks after treatment start. This specimen was PBMCs, taken around atezolizumab (anti-PD-L1) treatment. These receptors all come from a man in his sixties with urothelial cancer.

Of note for this clone: Additional DNA sequences in this sample encode the identical CDR3. V and J are TRBV18 and TRBJ2-1, with 9 bases lining up with TRBD1. This CDR3 is 15 amino acids long. Germline CDR1 and CDR2: KGHSH and LQKENI. Trimming removed 4 bases from V and 4 bases from J; junction bases left unmatched: 5. In DNA, the CDR3 is TGTGCCAGCTCACAAGGACAGGGGACATACAATGAGCAGTTCTTC. Translation: CASSQGQGTYNEQFF.

The chain is built from TRBV28 and TRBJ1-5; D is perhaps TRBD1 (6 bases). V lost 3 bases, J lost 6 bases, and 24 bases lay in between. The CDR3 runs 18 residues. CDR1 and CDR2 from the germline V gene are MDHEN and SYDVKM. The CDR3 nucleotides are TGTGCCAGCAGTTTGGGGGGGGCCCCTCTGGGTTCGGGTCAGCCCCAGCATTTT. It codes for CASSLGGAPLGSGQPQHF. The entire variable domain, with the rest obtained from reference TRBV28 and TRBJ1-5, is as follows: DVKVTQSSRYLVKRTGEKVFLECVQDMDHENMFWYRQDPGLGLRLIYFSYDVKMKEKGDIPEGYSVSREKKERFSLILESASTNQTSMYLCASSLGGAPLGSGQPQHFGDGTRLSIL.

The rearrangement uses TRBV13 and TRBJ2-7; 7 bases are shared with TRBD1. The germline V gene encodes CDR1 PRHDT and CDR2 FYEKMQ (reference sequence). This CDR3 region has 16 residues. V shed 4 bases and J 7 bases; nucleotides not matched to a gene: 16. CDR3 region: CASSWRSGQNYVEQYF. The CDR3 nucleotides are TGTGCCAGCAGCTGGAGATCGGGACAGAACTACGTGGAGCAGTACTTC.

The J gene is TRBJ1-4, the V gene TRBV6-5; no firm D call. This CDR3 region has 15 residues. The germline V gene has CDR1 MNHEY and CDR2 SVGAGI. The V and J ends lost 2 bases and 8 bases respectively, with 15 bases between them. DNA for the CDR3: TGTGCCAGCAGTTACACTCTGGGGAGGGAGGAAAAACTGTTTTTT. Translation: CASSYTLGREEKLFF.

The gene calls are TRBV30 and TRBJ2-3; 9 bases align to TRBD2. Germline V CDR1 and CDR2: GTSNPN, SVGIG (reference sequence). Trimming cost V 1 base and J 0 bases; bases outside gene matches: 11. The CDR3 consists of 18 residues. CDR3 sequence reads: CAWSDPLLAGTSTDTQYF. The CDR3 DNA reads TGTGCCTGGAGTGACCCCCTTCTAGCGGGAACTAGCACAGATACGCAGTATTTT.

The chain has TRBV12-5 and TRBJ1-3; 7 nucleotides line up with TRBD1. After removal of 4 bases from V and 2 bases from J, the junction contained 5 bases not matched to a gene. CDR1 is LGHNT and CDR2 is FRNRAP in the germline V gene. CDR3 size: 15 residues. This CDR3 reads CASGSRGYAGNTIYF. The DNA of the CDR3 is TGTGCTAGTGGTTCCAGGGGGTACGCTGGAAACACCATATATTTT.

The chain combines TRBV28 with TRBJ1-2; possible D gene TRBD1, 6 bases. The CDR3 loop spans 15 amino acids. The V gene lost 3 bases and the J gene lost 3 bases, with 14 bases spanning the gap. The V gene's germline CDR1 is MDHEN and CDR2 SYDVKM. DNA of the CDR3: TGTGCCAGCAGTTTCGGCCAGGGGAGTGACTATGGCTACACCTTC. Translation: CASSFGQGSDYGYTF.

The chain employs TRBV11-3 and TRBJ1-3; D gene ambiguous. This CDR3 comprises 12 residues. V was pared by 5 bases and J by 11 bases, with 13 bases between. Germline V gene lookup returns CDR1 SGHNT and CDR2 YENEEA. The CDR3 DNA sequence: TGTGCCAGCAGCAAACCTACGCCCCCCATATATTTT. This encodes CASSKPTPPIYF.

The V and J genes are TRBV5-6 and TRBJ2-3, with 8 bases lining up with TRBD2. CDR1 and CDR2 from the germline V gene are SGHDT and YYEEEE. The V and J ends lost 0 bases and 5 bases, in that order; junction bases with no gene match: 8. This CDR3 region has 16 residues. The CDR3 DNA reads TGTGCCAGCAGCTTGGTTGCCGGGACTAGTGAAGATACGCAGTATTTT. Its translation: CASSLVAGTSEDTQYF.

The chain has TRBV29-1 and TRBJ1-1; maybe TRBD1 (5 bases). Germline values: CDR1 SQVTM, CDR2 ANQGSEA. Trimming cost V 4 bases and J 4 bases, with 7 bases left between them. The CDR3 consists of 11 residues. The CDR3 coding sequence is TGCAGCGTTGTGGACACCACTGAAGCTTTCTTT. Amino acids: CSVVDTTEAFF. The full variable domain, completed using reference TRBV29-1 and TRBJ1-1, is SAVISQKPSRDICQRGTSLTIQCQVDSQVTMMFWYRQQPGQSLTLIATANQGSEATYESGFVIDKFPISRPNLTFSTLTVSNMSPEDSSIYLCSVVDTTEAFFGQGTRLTVV.

This clone was seen repeatedly, ten times or more. V usage is TRBV9 and J usage is TRBJ2-1; 7 nucleotides line up with TRBD2. With 0 bases clipped from V and 3 bases from J, the junction kept 3 bases outside the gene matches. Germline CDR1 reads SGDLS; CDR2 reads YYNGEE. The CDR3 has 15 residues. The CDR3 region has the DNA TGTGCCAGCAGCGTAGGGGGAGGGGACTACAATGAGCAGTTCTTC. It translates to CASSVGGGDYNEQFF.

This chain connects TRBV27 to TRBJ1-1; D uncertain. Germline loops: CDR1 MNHEY, CDR2 SMNVEV (reference sequence). The CDR3 has 13 residues. Trimming took off 3 bases at V and 2 bases at J, with 7 bases between the two ends. The CDR3 reads CASSFRSNTEAFF. CDR3 coding DNA: TGTGCCAGCAGTTTTCGGAGCAACACTGAAGCTTTCTTT.

The chain has TRBV5-1 and TRBJ2-1; 8 bases line up with TRBD2. The length of the CDR3 is 15 residues. Germline V gene sequence: CDR1 SGHRS, CDR2 YFSETQ. With 0 bases clipped from V and 5 bases from J, the junction kept 4 bases outside the gene matches. DNA for the CDR3: TGCGCCAGCAGCTTGGTGCAGCGGGGGAACAATGAGCAGTTCTTC. Its translation: CASSLVQRGNNEQFF.

V and J are TRBV5-1 and TRBJ2-3; 10 nucleotides agree with TRBD1. Trimming took 5 bases from V and 0 from J; bases not matched to a gene: 6. Germline CDR1 SGHRS, CDR2 YFSETQ. The CDR3 has 16 amino acids. CDR3 DNA: TGCGCCAGCAGTTTAGGGACAGGGGCTAGCACAGATACGCAGTATTTT. Amino acids: CASSLGTGASTDTQYF.

This chain uses TRBV11-2 with TRBJ2-1; D is possibly TRBD2 (6 bases). This CDR3 spans 17 amino acids. V was shortened by 0 bases and J by 4 bases, with 16 bases between the two germline ends. The germline V gene encodes CDR1 SGHAT and CDR2 FQNNGV. The CDR3 nucleotides read TGTGCCAGCAGCTTAGATCACCCAGCGGCGGGATACAATGAGCAGTTCTTC. Translating it yields CASSLDHPAAGYNEQFF.

The chain recombines TRBV7-2 with TRBJ2-7; 10 bases agree with TRBD2. V was pared by 1 base and J by 6 bases, with 9 bases of the junction left unmatched. CDR1 and CDR2 from the germline V gene are SGHTA and FQGNSA. This CDR3 is built from 16 residues. The CDR3 loop is CASSLGSGGVLGEQYF. For the CDR3, the DNA is TGTGCCAGCAGCTTAGGGAGCGGGGGGGTTCTCGGCGAGCAGTACTTC.

This clone was counted a few times. The chain employs TRBV6-1 and TRBJ1-1; unclear D gene. The V end lost 4 bases, the J end lost 0 bases, and 3 bases lay between the germline ends. Germline V gene data show CDR1 as MNHNS and CDR2 as SASEGT. CDR3 length: 12 residues. Written as DNA, the CDR3 is TGTGCCAGCAGTGTCATGAACACTGAAGCTTTCTTT. This translates into CASSVMNTEAFF.

The rearrangement uses TRBV5-6 and TRBJ2-7; 9 positions agree with TRBD1. J was trimmed by 5 bases and V by 6 bases; bases with no gene match: 9. Germline assignment: CDR1 SGHDT and CDR2 YYEEEE. This CDR3 is built from 14 residues. The CDR3 DNA reads TGTGCCAGCACCGGGGGACAGGGATTCCACGAGCAGTACTTC. Protein: CASTGGQGFHEQYF.